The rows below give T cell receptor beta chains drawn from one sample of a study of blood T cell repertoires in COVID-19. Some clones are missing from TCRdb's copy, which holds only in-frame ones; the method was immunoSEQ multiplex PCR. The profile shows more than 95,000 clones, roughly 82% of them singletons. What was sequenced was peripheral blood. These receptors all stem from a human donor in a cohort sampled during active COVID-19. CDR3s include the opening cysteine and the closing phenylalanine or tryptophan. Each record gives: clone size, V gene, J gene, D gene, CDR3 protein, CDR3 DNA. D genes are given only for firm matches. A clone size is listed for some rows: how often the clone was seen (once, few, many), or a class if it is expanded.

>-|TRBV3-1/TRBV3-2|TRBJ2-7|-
CASSQDSYYEQYF
TGTGCCAGCAGCCAAGATAGCTACTACGAGCAGTACTTC
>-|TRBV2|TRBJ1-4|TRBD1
CASSEGSGGGWGEKLFF
TGTGCCAGCAGTGAAGGGTCAGGGGGCGGATGGGGTGAAAAACTGTTTTTT
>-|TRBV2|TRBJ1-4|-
CASSASGATNEKLFF
TGTGCCAGCAGTGCATCAGGGGCAACTAATGAAAAACTGTTTTTT
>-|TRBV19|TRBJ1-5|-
CASSPTGGGKGPTQHF
TGTGCCAGTAGTCCCACTGGGGGGGGGAAAGGTCCGACGCAGCATTTT
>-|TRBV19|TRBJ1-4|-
CASSIGSREEKLFF
TGTGCCAGTAGTATAGGAAGTCGAGAGGAAAAACTGTTTTTT
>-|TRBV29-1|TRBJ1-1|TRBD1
CSVEDETGGTEAFF
TGCAGCGTTGAAGATGAGACAGGGGGGACTGAAGCTTTCTTT
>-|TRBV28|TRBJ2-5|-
CASSPDGGTQYF
TGTGCCAGCAGCCCCGATGGAGGGACCCAGTACTTC
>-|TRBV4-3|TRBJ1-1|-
CASSQVAGTGTEAFF
TGCGCCAGCAGCCAAGTTGCGGGGACGGGAACTGAAGCTTTCTTT
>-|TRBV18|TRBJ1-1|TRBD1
CASSPGTGGSGTEAFF
TGTGCCAGCTCGCCAGGGACAGGGGGGTCGGGCACTGAAGCTTTCTTT
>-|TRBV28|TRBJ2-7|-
CASNTRGGSYEQYF
TGTGCCAGCAACACGCGGGGCGGCTCCTACGAGCAGTACTTC
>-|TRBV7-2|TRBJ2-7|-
CASSLSGISYEQYF
TGTGCCAGCAGCTTATCAGGGATTTCCTACGAGCAGTACTTC
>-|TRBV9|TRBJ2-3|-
CASSVARRGGSQYF
TGTGCCAGCAGCGTAGCTAGGAGGGGGGGATCGCAGTATTTT
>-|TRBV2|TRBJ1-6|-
CASGDRSSYNSPLHF
TGTGCCAGCGGAGACAGGAGCTCCTATAATTCACCCCTCCACTTT
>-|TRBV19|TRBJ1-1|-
CASSPSVYTEAFF
TGTGCCAGTAGTCCGTCGGTTTACACTGAAGCTTTCTTT
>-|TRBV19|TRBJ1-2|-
CASISGGARGGGYTF
TGTGCCAGTATTTCGGGAGGGGCCAGGGGCGGTGGCTACACCTTC
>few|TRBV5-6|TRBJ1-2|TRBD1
CASSYARTGRSYGYTF
TGTGCCAGCAGCTACGCAAGGACAGGGAGATCTTATGGCTACACCTTC
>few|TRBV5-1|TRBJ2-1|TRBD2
CASSLAQLAGGKRFF
TGCGCCAGCAGCTTGGCGCAACTAGCGGGGGGGAAGCGGTTCTTC
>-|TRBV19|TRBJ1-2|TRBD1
CASRGQTRGYYGYTF
TGTGCCAGTAGGGGACAGACAAGGGGATACTATGGCTACACCTTC
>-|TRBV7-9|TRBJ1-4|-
CASSLDSNNEKLFF
TGTGCCAGCAGCCTCGACAGTAATAATGAAAAACTGTTTTTT
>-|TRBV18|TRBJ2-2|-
CASSPQAGNTGELFF
TGTGCCAGCTCACCACAGGCAGGGAACACCGGGGAGCTGTTTTTT
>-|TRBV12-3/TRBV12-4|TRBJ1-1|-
CASSLDRATEAFF
TGTGCCAGCAGTTTAGACAGGGCCACTGAAGCTTTCTTT
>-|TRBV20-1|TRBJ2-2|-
CSASDKNTGELFF
TGCAGTGCTAGTGACAAGAACACCGGGGAGCTGTTTTTT
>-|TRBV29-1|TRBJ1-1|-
CSVARIGVTEAFF
TGCAGCGTTGCACGAATAGGGGTCACTGAAGCTTTCTTT
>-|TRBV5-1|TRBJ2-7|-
CASSLGVGGLHYEQYF
TGCGCCAGCAGCTTGGGCGTTGGGGGCCTACACTACGAGCAGTACTTC
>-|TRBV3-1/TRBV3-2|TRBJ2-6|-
CASSHYRPGTGANVLTF
TGTGCCAGCAGCCATTACCGACCGGGGACAGGGGCCAACGTCCTGACTTTC
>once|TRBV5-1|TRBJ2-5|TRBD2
CASSSAPSGQETQYF
TGCGCCAGCAGCTCGGCTCCTAGCGGGCAAGAGACCCAGTACTTC
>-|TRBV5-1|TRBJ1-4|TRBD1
CASSLETGLFNEKLFF
TGCGCCAGCAGCTTGGAGACAGGGCTTTTCAATGAAAAACTGTTTTTT
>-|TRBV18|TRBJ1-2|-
CASSPDSIYGYTF
TGTGCCAGCTCACCTGACTCGATCTATGGCTACACCTTC
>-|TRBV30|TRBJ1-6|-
CAWRPRHYNSPLHF
TGTGCCTGGAGACCGAGACACTATAATTCACCCCTCCACTTT
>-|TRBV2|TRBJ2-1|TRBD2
CASRGGLAGINEQFF
TGTGCCAGCAGGGGGGGACTAGCGGGGATCAATGAGCAGTTCTTC
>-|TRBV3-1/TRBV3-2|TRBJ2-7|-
CASSLRGYEQYF
TGTGCCAGCAGCCTTAGGGGGTACGAGCAGTACTTC
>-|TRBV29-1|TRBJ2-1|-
CSAQGYSYNEQFF
TGCAGCGCCCAGGGTTACTCCTACAATGAGCAGTTCTTC
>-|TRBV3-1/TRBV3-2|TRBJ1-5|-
CASSPRTGTQPQHF
TGTGCCAGCAGCCCACGCACAGGGACTCAGCCCCAGCATTTT
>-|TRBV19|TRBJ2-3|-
CASSISERDTQYF
TGTGCCAGTAGTATAAGCGAACGAGATACGCAGTATTTT
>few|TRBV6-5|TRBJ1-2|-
CASSYEGNYGYTF
TGTGCCAGCAGTTACGAGGGAAACTATGGCTACACCTTC
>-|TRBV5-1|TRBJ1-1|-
CASSLVGANTEAFF
TGCGCCAGCAGCTTGGTAGGGGCGAACACTGAAGCTTTCTTT
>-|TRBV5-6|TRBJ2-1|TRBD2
CASSFGARGEEEQFF
TGTGCCAGCAGCTTCGGAGCTCGGGGGGAGGAGGAGCAGTTCTTC
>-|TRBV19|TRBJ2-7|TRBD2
CASSSREVEQYF
TGTGCCAGTAGCTCCCGGGAGGTCGAGCAGTACTTC
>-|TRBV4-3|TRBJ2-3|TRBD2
CASSQDGTSGGTDTQYF
TGCGCCAGCAGCCAAGATGGGACTAGCGGGGGCACAGATACGCAGTATTTT
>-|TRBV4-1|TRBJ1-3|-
CASSQDQGLGGNTIYF
TGCGCCAGCAGCCAAGATCAGGGGTTAGGGGGAAACACCATATATTTT
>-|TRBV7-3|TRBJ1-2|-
CASSSYPGGYTF
TGTGCCAGCAGCTCCTATCCCGGGGGCTACACCTTC
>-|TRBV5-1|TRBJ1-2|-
CASSLQETMGGYTF
TGCGCCAGCAGCTTACAGGAAACCATGGGTGGCTACACCTTC
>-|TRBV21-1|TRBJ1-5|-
CASSSNQPQHF
TGTGCCAGTAGTAGCAATCAGCCCCAGCATTTT
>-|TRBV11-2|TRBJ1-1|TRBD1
CASSLRQGGAEAFF
TGTGCCAGCAGCTTACGGCAGGGGGGCGCTGAAGCTTTCTTT
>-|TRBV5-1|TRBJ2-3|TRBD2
CASSLRSGGPTDTQYF
TGCGCCAGCAGCTTGCGTAGCGGGGGGCCCACAGATACGCAGTATTTT
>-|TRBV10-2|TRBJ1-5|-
CASSENTSAKPQHF
TGCGCCAGCAGTGAAAACACCTCCGCAAAGCCCCAGCATTTT
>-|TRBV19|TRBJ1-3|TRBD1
CASSSRGLRQGERSGNTIYF
TGTGCCAGTAGTTCCAGGGGCCTTAGACAGGGAGAGAGGTCTGGAAACACCATATATTTT